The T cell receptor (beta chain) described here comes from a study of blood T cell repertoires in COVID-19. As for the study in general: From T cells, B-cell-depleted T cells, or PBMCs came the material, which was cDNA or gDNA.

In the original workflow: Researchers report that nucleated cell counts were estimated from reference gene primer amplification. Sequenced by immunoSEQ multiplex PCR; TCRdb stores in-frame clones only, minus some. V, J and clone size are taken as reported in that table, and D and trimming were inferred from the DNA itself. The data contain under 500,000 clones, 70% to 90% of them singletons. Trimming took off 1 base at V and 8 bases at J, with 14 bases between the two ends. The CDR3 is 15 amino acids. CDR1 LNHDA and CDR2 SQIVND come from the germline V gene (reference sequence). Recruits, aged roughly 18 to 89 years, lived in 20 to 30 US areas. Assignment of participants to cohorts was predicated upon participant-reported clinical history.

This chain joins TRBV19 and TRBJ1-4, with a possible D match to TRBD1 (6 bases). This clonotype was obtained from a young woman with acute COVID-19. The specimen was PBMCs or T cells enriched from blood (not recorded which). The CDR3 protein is CASSIVAGEEEKLFF. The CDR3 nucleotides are TGTGCCAGTAGTATAGTCGCAGGGGAAGAAGAAAAACTGTTTTTT. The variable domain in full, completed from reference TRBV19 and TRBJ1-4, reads DGGITQSPKYLFRKEGQNVTLSCEQNLNHDAMYWYRQDPGQGLRLIYYSQIVNDFQKGDIAEGYSVSREKKESFPLTVTSAQKNPTAFYLCASSIVAGEEEKLFFGSGTQLSVL.